What follows are 24 T cell receptor beta chains derived from one specimen sequenced in a study of memory CD8 T cells in hepatitis C reinfection. Here immunoSEQ multiplex PCR was the method, and the copy in TCRdb shows in-frame clones only, minus some. The sample includes fewer than 50,000 clones, 85% to 90% of them seen just once. The time point here: peak reinfection, 3 to 8 weeks after reinfection detection. Sorted cells were sequenced directly ex vivo without any in vitro expansion. The sequencing sample was made of naive CD8+ T cells sorted from blood. The receptors here all came from a man aged 18 to 29 with hepatitis C virus infection.

This chain joins TRBV27 and TRBJ2-1; TRBD2 agrees at 9 bases. Unmatched junction bases numbered 4, after V lost 0 bases and J lost 1 base. CDR1 is MNHEY and CDR2 is SMNVEV in the germline V gene (reference sequence). The CDR3 sequence is 17 residues long. The DNA of the CDR3 is TGTGCCAGCAGTTTATCCTTTCTAGCGGGGTCCTACAATGAGCAGTTCTTC. It translates to CASSLSFLAGSYNEQFF.

V usage is TRBV6-5 and J usage is TRBJ2-5; perhaps TRBD2 as D (5 bases). The CDR3 extends over 14 amino acids. V lost 2 bases, J lost 2 bases, and 9 bases lay in between. Germline lookup yields CDR1 MNHEY and CDR2 SVGAGI. This CDR3 reads CASSYVSAQETQYF. In DNA form, the CDR3 reads TGTGCCAGCAGTTACGTTAGCGCACAAGAGACCCAGTACTTC.

This clone was found a few times. The chain couples TRBV5-6 to TRBJ2-7; D may be TRBD1 (6 bases). The CDR3 is 14 residues long. V lost 3 bases and J 0 bases, leaving 10 bases between the germline ends. Germline CDR1 and CDR2: SGHDT and YYEEEE. The DNA for the CDR3 is TGTGCCAGCAGCTGGGGGACACCCTCCTACGAGCAGTACTTC. Its translation is CASSWGTPSYEQYF.

This chain joins TRBV7-6 and TRBJ2-7; D may be TRBD1 (5 bases). CDR1 is SGHVS and CDR2 is FNYEAQ in the germline V gene. The V and J ends lost 1 base and 5 bases respectively, with 6 bases between them. The CDR3 has 12 amino acids. Here the CDR3 DNA reads TGTGCCAGCAGCTTAGGGGGCGACGAGCAGTACGTC. It yields the protein CASSLGGDEQYV.

The rearrangement links TRBV5-8 to TRBJ1-2; the D gene is possibly TRBD1 (5 bases). The CDR3 loop spans 19 amino acids. Germline CDR1 is SGHTS and CDR2 is YDEGEE. The ends were cut back, 7 bases at V and 3 bases at J, with 31 bases in the middle. CDR3 sequence (DNA): TGTGCCAGCCCCCCCTCTGGGGGGAAGGAACTGGGTCGGGACTATGGCTACACCTTC. Translating it yields CASPPSGGKELGRDYGYTF.

This clone showed up just once. The rearrangement joins TRBV29-1 to TRBJ2-2, with D unclear. Germline V CDR1 and CDR2: SQVTM, ANQGSEA. This CDR3 comprises 15 residues. V lost 4 bases and J 0 bases, leaving 12 bases between the germline ends. CDR3 region: CSVGDHRANTGELFF. The CDR3 DNA sequence: TGCAGCGTTGGAGACCACCGGGCGAACACCGGGGAGCTGTTTTTT.

The chain combines TRBV18 with TRBJ2-5; weak D call: TRBD2 (6 bases). Germline V lookup: CDR1 KGHSH, CDR2 LQKENI. This CDR3 has 14 residues. V was shortened by 3 bases and J by 5 bases, with 13 bases between the two germline ends. This CDR3 is CASSPSGGGETQYF. In DNA, the CDR3 is TGTGCCAGCTCACCGTCAGGAGGAGGGGAGACCCAGTACTTC. The whole variable domain, filled in from reference TRBV18 and TRBJ2-5, reads NAGVMQNPRHLVRRRGQEARLRCSPMKGHSHVYWYRQLPEEGLKFMVYLQKENIIDESGMPKERFSAEFPKEGPSILRIQQVVRGDSAAYFCASSPSGGGETQYFGPGTRLLVL.

This chain uses TRBV5-4 with TRBJ2-7; D unresolved. Per germline, CDR1 SGHNT and CDR2 YYREEE (reference sequence). The V end lost 3 bases, the J end lost 0 bases, and 7 bases lay between the germline ends. CDR3 length equals 13 residues. The CDR3 DNA follows: TGTGCCAGCAGCTCCCCGAGCTCCTACGAGCAGTACTTC. Its translation is CASSSPSSYEQYF.

The chain combines TRBV19 with TRBJ2-1, with D possibly TRBD2 on 5 matching bases. Germline values: CDR1 LNHDA, CDR2 SQIVND (reference sequence). V lost 5 bases, J lost 2 bases, and 10 bases lay in between. CDR3 length: 14 amino acids. The CDR3, as DNA: TGTGCCAGTAGTGATGGGAGTCCCTACAATGAGCAGTTCTTC. Its protein product is CASSDGSPYNEQFF.

The rearrangement joins TRBV19 to TRBJ2-7; 12 positions agree with TRBD2. V lost 5 bases and J lost 2; bases outside the gene matches: 7. Germline loops: CDR1 LNHDA, CDR2 SQIVND (reference sequence). The CDR3 is 16 residues long. The CDR3 DNA follows: TGTGCCAGTAGTCCCGATGGACTAGCGGGAACCTACGAGCAGTACTTC. It is translated as CASSPDGLAGTYEQYF. Full variable domain (outside the CDR3, taken from reference TRBV19 and TRBJ2-7): DGGITQSPKYLFRKEGQNVTLSCEQNLNHDAMYWYRQDPGQGLRLIYYSQIVNDFQKGDIAEGYSVSREKKESFPLTVTSAQKNPTAFYLCASSPDGLAGTYEQYFGPGTRLTVT.

The gene calls are TRBV6-5 and TRBJ2-1, with D perhaps matching TRBD1 (7 bases). From germline, CDR1 is MNHEY and CDR2 SVGAGI. The CDR3 has 14 residues. Trimming pared 8 bases from V and 1 base from J, leaving 12 bases between. The CDR3 here is CASGPGGSYNEQFF. CDR3 in DNA: TGTGCCAGCGGCCCAGGGGGGTCCTACAATGAGCAGTTCTTC.

Only one count was recorded for this clone. The rearrangement joins TRBV18 to TRBJ2-1; tentative D call: TRBD1 (5 bases). The V gene's germline CDR1 is KGHSH and CDR2 LQKENI. This CDR3 contains 13 residues. V dropped 6 bases and J dropped 3 bases, with 9 bases sitting between them. The DNA of the CDR3 is TGTGCCAGCTCTCCCGACAGCTACAATGAGCAGTTCTTC. Its protein product is CASSPDSYNEQFF.

This clone was seen a handful of times. The chain combines TRBV10-3 with TRBJ1-2; D is uncertain. V was cut by 2 bases and J by 11 bases, with 9 bases left in between. Looked up from germline, CDR1 is ENHRY and CDR2 is SYGVKD. The CDR3 consists of 11 residues. The CDR3 spells CAISEGRLYTF. DNA for the CDR3: TGTGCCATCAGTGAGGGAAGACTTTACACCTTC.

The CDR3 sequence: CASSQVFTGRITQPQHF. For the CDR3, the DNA is TGTGCCAGCAGCCAAGTTTTTACAGGGAGAATCACTCAGCCCCAGCATTTT. The chain employs TRBV2 and TRBJ1-5; perhaps TRBD1 as D (6 bases). The germline CDR1 and CDR2 sequences are SNHLY and FYNNEI. The CDR3 runs 17 residues. Trimming left V 6 bases short and J 6 bases short, with 24 bases between.

The chain employs TRBV5-6 and TRBJ1-4; 10 bases fit TRBD1. Germline CDR1 SGHDT, CDR2 YYEEEE. V was clipped by 4 bases and J by 4 bases; unmatched bases: 7. This CDR3 spans 16 amino acids. This CDR3 is CASSDGTGAHNEKLFF. For the CDR3, the DNA is TGTGCCAGCAGCGACGGGACAGGGGCCCATAATGAAAAACTGTTTTTT.

The gene calls are TRBV9 and TRBJ2-1, with D perhaps TRBD1 (6 bases). CDR1 and CDR2 (germline): SGDLS, YYNGEE. This CDR3 is 13 amino acids long. V lost 4 bases to trimming and J lost 15 bases, with 20 bases between them. The CDR3: CASSPMTGPERFF. CDR3 DNA: TGTGCCAGCAGCCCAATGACAGGCCCCGAAAGGTTCTTC.

The chain recombines TRBV5-4 with TRBJ2-3, with 10 bases matching TRBD1. The V gene's germline CDR1 is SGHNT and CDR2 YYREEE (reference sequence). The ends lost 4 bases at V and 4 bases at J; junction bases unmatched: 3. The CDR3 is made up of 14 amino acids. CDR3 protein: CASSPGTGADTQYF. CDR3 sequence (DNA): TGTGCCAGCAGCCCTGGGACAGGGGCAGATACGCAGTATTTT.

V usage is TRBV5-8 and J usage is TRBJ2-1; 10 positions agree with TRBD2. Germline CDR1 is SGHTS and CDR2 is YDEGEE. The V gene end was trimmed by 4 bases and the J gene end by 7 bases; junction bases not matched to a gene: 8. This CDR3 spans 15 amino acids. In DNA form, the CDR3 reads TGTGCCAGCAGCGCCGGGACTAGCGCTGAGAATGAGCAGTTCTTC. Amino acids: CASSAGTSAENEQFF. Together with reference TRBV5-8 and TRBJ2-1, the CDR3 gives the full variable domain: EAGVTQSPTHLIKTRGQQATLRCSPISGHTSVYWYQQALGLGLQFLLWYDEGEERNRGNFPPRFSGRQFPNYSSELNVNALELEDSALYLCASSAGTSAENEQFFGPGTRLTVL.

This sequence joins TRBV5-4 and TRBJ2-2; TRBD1 matches 7 bases. CDR1 SGHNT and CDR2 YYREEE come from the germline V gene (reference sequence). The CDR3 is 16 amino acids. V lost 2 bases to trimming and J lost 7 bases; unmatched junction nucleotides: 11. CDR3 amino acids: CASSFSATGFGGELFF. The CDR3 nucleotides read TGTGCCAGCAGCTTTTCAGCGACAGGGTTCGGCGGGGAGCTGTTTTTT.

Comment on this clone: Likely a read error: the CDR3 ends without its conserved phenylalanine or tryptophan. The chain uses TRBV5-4 and TRBJ1-1; possibly TRBD1 for D (6 bases). Germline V gives CDR1 SGHNT, CDR2 YYREEE (reference sequence). V was shortened by 4 bases and J by 1 base, with 11 bases between the two germline ends. This CDR3 comprises 14 residues. CDR3 residues: CASSDTGTNTEAFS. The CDR3 nucleotides are TGTGCCAGCAGCGATACAGGGACGAACACTGAAGCTTTCTCT.

The CDR3 here is CSAVRAGGRDEQFF. The CDR3 DNA follows: TGCAGCGCCGTGAGAGCGGGAGGGCGAGATGAGCAGTTCTTC. The V call is TRBV29-1, the J call TRBJ2-1; TRBD2 matches at 10 bases. This CDR3 region has 14 residues. Germline V gives CDR1 SQVTM, CDR2 ANQGSEA. J was trimmed by 8 bases and V by 7 bases; bases with no gene match: 11.

The chain has TRBV6-6 and TRBJ1-4; D is ambiguous. Germline V gives CDR1 MNHNY, CDR2 SVGAGI (reference sequence). The CDR3 totals 15 residues. V lost 8 bases and J lost 5, with 18 bases in between. CDR3 in DNA: TGTGCCAGCGGCCTAATACTTGACTTCAATGAAAAACTGTTTTTT. Protein product: CASGLILDFNEKLFF.

The chain employs TRBV2 and TRBJ2-3; 9 positions agree with TRBD1. V gave up 2 bases and J gave up 4 bases; unmatched junction bases: 4. CDR1 and CDR2 (germline): SNHLY, FYNNEI. The CDR3 length is 15 residues. This chain's CDR3 is CASSEWTGAPDTQYF. In DNA, the CDR3 is TGTGCCAGCAGTGAATGGACAGGGGCCCCAGATACGCAGTATTTT.

The gene calls are TRBV5-1 and TRBJ2-7, with TRBD2 matching 11 bases. The CDR3 is made up of 18 amino acids. Germline assignment: CDR1 SGHRS and CDR2 YFSETQ. V was clipped by 4 bases and J by 2 bases; unmatched bases: 14. The CDR3 loop reads CASSTPGLAGDATYEQYF. CDR3 DNA: TGCGCCAGCAGCACTCCCGGACTAGCGGGCGACGCTACCTACGAGCAGTACTTC.